A single sample gave rise to the 26 T cell receptor beta chains below, sequenced in a study of T-cell memory formation after mild COVID-19. One entry per CDR3 protein, called by TCRdb with MiXCR from the 5' RACE reads. The sample has 350,000 to 500,000 distinct CDR3 sequences; under 25% are singletons. The sample consisted of PBMCs or a T cell subset sorted from them (not recorded which). The receptors shown here come from an adult woman who had mild COVID-19 (a few samples of this study predate the infection). Cell type and time point are not known.

This clonotype was recorded many times. The CDR3 is CAISRAGTDTQYF. In nucleotides, the CDR3 is TGTGCCATCAGTCGGGCGGGAACAGATACGCAGTATTTT. The chain has TRBV10-3 and TRBJ2-3; D is perhaps TRBD2 (6 bases). Deletions cut 5 bases from V and 3 bases from J, with 9 bases between. CDR1 is ENHRY, CDR2 SYGVKD, per germline. This CDR3 spans 13 amino acids.

This clonotype was observed a single time. The chain combines TRBV7-2 with TRBJ2-1; TRBD2 matches at 8 bases. Germline V CDR1 and CDR2: SGHTA, FQGNSA. CDR3 length: 18 residues. Trimming took 3 bases from V and 2 from J; bases not matched to a gene: 12. The DNA for the CDR3 is TGTGCCAGCAGCTTCGCCAGGGCGGGAGGAAACACCTACAATGAGCAGTTCTTC. Amino acids: CASSFARAGGNTYNEQFF.

Only a few counts were recorded for this clonotype. This CDR3 reads CASDPGLNAEAFF. CDR3 coding DNA: TGTGCCAGCGACCCGGGCCTAAACGCTGAAGCTTTCTTT. This chain links TRBV12-3 or TRBV12-4 with TRBJ1-1; no firm D call. The CDR3 sequence is 13 residues long. Trimming took off 8 bases at V and 6 bases at J, with 16 bases between the two ends.

The chain links TRBV6-1 to TRBJ1-4; D not certain. Germline CDR1 reads MNHNS; CDR2 reads SASEGT. The V gene lost 11 bases and the J gene lost 2 bases, with 15 bases spanning the gap. The CDR3 consists of 14 residues. CDR3 DNA: TGTGCCGCGGCGCGATCAGAGACTAATGAAAAACTGTTTTTT. Protein: CAAARSETNEKLFF.

The CDR3 sequence is CSVRGYHTDTQYF. Here the CDR3 DNA reads TGCAGCGTGCGGGGTTACCACACAGATACGCAGTATTTT. The V call is TRBV29-1, the J call TRBJ2-3; D perhaps matches TRBD2 (6 bases). Germline V gene sequence: CDR1 SQVTM, CDR2 ANQGSEA. The CDR3 consists of 13 residues. Trimming took off 6 bases at V and 2 bases at J, with 12 bases between the two ends.

Only a few counts were recorded for this clonotype. This rearrangement joins TRBV30 to TRBJ1-4, with D unresolved. Germline values: CDR1 GTSNPN, CDR2 SVGIG (reference sequence). The CDR3 is 17 amino acids. V dropped 0 bases and J dropped 0 bases, with 14 bases sitting between them. CDR3 nucleotides: TGTGCCTGGAGTGTACGGGCCCGACAACCAACTAATGAAAAACTGTTTTTT. It specifies CAWSVRARQPTNEKLFF.

The chain carries TRBV20-1 and TRBJ1-1; TRBD1 agrees at 8 bases. V lost 3 bases to trimming and J lost 11 bases; unmatched junction nucleotides: 8. The CDR3 is made up of 12 amino acids. Germline V gene data show CDR1 as DFQATT and CDR2 as SNEGSKA (reference sequence). CDR3 loop: CSARGQDPGAFF. The DNA of the CDR3 is TGCAGTGCTAGGGGACAGGACCCGGGGGCTTTCTTT.

There are a few counts of this clonotype. The rearrangement uses TRBV11-2 and TRBJ2-7; 9 bases align to TRBD1. Per germline, CDR1 SGHAT and CDR2 FQNNGV. The length of the CDR3 is 13 residues. V was pared by 5 bases and J by 5 bases, with 4 bases of the junction left unmatched. CDR3 amino acids: CASSPWTGDEQYF. For the CDR3, the DNA is TGTGCCAGCAGCCCCTGGACAGGGGACGAGCAGTACTTC.

This clonotype was seen more than once but under ten times. This chain connects TRBV12-3 or TRBV12-4 to TRBJ2-3; 7 nucleotides agree with TRBD2. This CDR3 is 15 amino acids long. V lost 6 bases to trimming and J lost 6 bases; unmatched junction nucleotides: 12. The CDR3 DNA reads as TGTGCCAGCAGAACAGGAGCGGGGCCGATGGATACGCAGTATTTT. It codes for CASRTGAGPMDTQYF.

The chain uses TRBV20-1 and TRBJ1-5; the match to TRBD1 covers 8 bases. Per germline, CDR1 DFQATT and CDR2 SNEGSKA (reference sequence). The CDR3 runs to 15 residues. The V and J ends lost 0 bases and 1 base, in that order; junction bases with no gene match: 2. The DNA of the CDR3 is TGCAGTGCTAGAGATACAGGGGGGAGCAATCAGCCCCAGCATTTT. Translated: CSARDTGGSNQPQHF.

This sequence joins TRBV6-1 and TRBJ2-2, with D perhaps matching TRBD2 (6 bases). The CDR3 sequence is 15 residues long. The germline V and J ends were trimmed by 2 bases and 3 bases, with 10 bases remaining between them. Germline lookup yields CDR1 MNHNS and CDR2 SASEGT. CDR3 protein: CASSESGVHTGELFF. CDR3 coding DNA: TGTGCCAGCAGTGAATCGGGGGTCCACACCGGGGAGCTGTTTTTT.

The chain combines TRBV6-5 with TRBJ1-1, with TRBD1 identical over 7 bases. Germline values: CDR1 MNHEY, CDR2 SVGAGI. There are 13 residues in the CDR3. V gave up 3 bases and J gave up 6 bases; unmatched junction bases: 4. This chain's CDR3 is CASSYDREAEAFF. For the CDR3, the DNA is TGTGCCAGCAGTTATGACAGGGAGGCTGAAGCTTTCTTT.

This chain uses TRBV5-6 with TRBJ2-1; 10 bases are a match to TRBD1. CDR1 is SGHDT and CDR2 is YYEEEE in the germline V gene. The V gene end was trimmed by 3 bases and the J gene end by 0 bases; junction bases not matched to a gene: 6. CDR3 length: 17 amino acids. The CDR3 region is CASSSGQGGISYNEQFF. DNA of the CDR3: TGTGCCAGCAGCTCAGGACAGGGGGGTATCTCCTACAATGAGCAGTTCTTC.

The V call is TRBV30, the J call TRBJ2-7, with D possibly TRBD1 on 5 matching bases. Trimming removed 4 bases from V and 1 base from J, with 14 bases in between. This CDR3 comprises 14 residues. The germline V gene has CDR1 GTSNPN and CDR2 SVGIG (reference sequence). CDR3 sequence: CAWIPGPPSYEQYF. CDR3 DNA: TGTGCCTGGATCCCAGGGCCTCCTTCCTACGAGCAGTACTTC.

This clonotype came up a few times. This rearrangement joins TRBV12-3 or TRBV12-4 to TRBJ2-3; unclear D gene. CDR3 size: 13 residues. Between the trimmed V and J ends, which lost 3 bases and 6 bases, there was a span of 10 bases. The CDR3 sequence is CASSFPPSDTQYF. The CDR3 bases are TGTGCCAGCAGTTTCCCTCCCAGCGATACGCAGTATTTT.

The genes are TRBV5-6 and TRBJ1-4; TRBD1 matches at 9 bases. The germline V gene encodes CDR1 SGHDT and CDR2 YYEEEE. J gave up 3 bases and V 4 bases, and 7 bases lay outside the gene matches. The CDR3 sequence is 16 residues long. CDR3 in amino acids: CASSLLQGAANEKLFF. DNA of the CDR3: TGTGCCAGCAGCCTACTACAGGGGGCAGCTAATGAAAAACTGTTTTTT.

This clonotype was counted a few times. CDR3 in amino acids: CSARDLVAGTYEQYF. CDR3 coding DNA: TGCAGTGCTAGAGATTTAGTAGCGGGTACCTACGAGCAGTACTTC. The chain recombines TRBV20-1 with TRBJ2-7; 7 bases map to TRBD2. J was trimmed by 2 bases and V by 0 bases; bases with no gene match: 7. The CDR3 contains 15 residues. CDR1 and CDR2 (germline): DFQATT, SNEGSKA (reference sequence).

This clonotype was recorded a few times. This rearrangement joins TRBV27 to TRBJ2-5; D gene ambiguous. Trimming took 3 bases from V and 5 from J, leaving 10 bases between them. Looked up from germline, CDR1 is MNHEY and CDR2 is SMNVEV (reference sequence). The CDR3 sequence is 13 residues long. The CDR3 nucleotides read TGTGCCAGCAGTTTTGGCTATCCGGAGACCCAGTACTTC. Protein: CASSFGYPETQYF.

This sequence joins TRBV25-1 and TRBJ1-2, with D unresolved. In germline, CDR1 is MGHDK, CDR2 SYGVNS. The V end lost 8 bases, the J end lost 3 bases, and 10 bases lay between the germline ends. This CDR3 region has 12 residues. The DNA for the CDR3 is TGTGCCAGCTCCATATGGGACTATGGCTACACCTTC. Encoded protein: CASSIWDYGYTF.

This clonotype appeared many times. The chain joins TRBV3-1 to TRBJ1-2; D gene unclear. The ends were cut back, 4 bases at V and 8 bases at J, with 8 bases in the middle. CDR1 and CDR2 (germline): LGHDT, YNNKEL (reference sequence). The CDR3 consists of 11 residues. In DNA, the CDR3 is TGTGCCAGCAGCCTAGGGAGCGGCTACACCTTC. Translated, it gives CASSLGSGYTF.

In this sample, this clonotype turned up a few times. The rearrangement links TRBV7-9 to TRBJ2-2, with TRBD2 matching 13 bases. Per germline, CDR1 SEHNR and CDR2 FQNEAQ (reference sequence). This CDR3 contains 18 residues. V gave up 5 bases and J gave up 6 bases; unmatched junction bases: 12. The CDR3 loop reads CASSPPWTSGRRPGELFF. CDR3 DNA sequence: TGTGCCAGCAGCCCTCCCTGGACTAGCGGGAGACGGCCCGGGGAGCTGTTTTTT.

This clonotype has more than one count but fewer than ten. The genes are TRBV7-9 and TRBJ2-1; D ambiguous. The CDR3 is 15 residues long. V lost 5 bases, J lost 2 bases, and 13 bases lay in between. CDR1 is SEHNR and CDR2 is FQNEAQ in the germline V gene (reference sequence). The CDR3 sequence is CASSAISVPYNEQFF. In nucleotides, the CDR3 is TGTGCCAGCAGCGCTATATCGGTGCCCTACAATGAGCAGTTCTTC. Together with reference TRBV7-9 and TRBJ2-1, the CDR3 gives the full variable domain: DTGVSQNPRHKITKRGQNVTFRCDPISEHNRLYWYRQTLGQGPEFLTYFQNEAQLEKSRLLSDRFSAERPKGSFSTLEIQRTEQGDSAMYLCASSAISVPYNEQFFGPGTRLTVL.

A few counts support this clonotype. A much larger clone differs by one base, so this may be a read error. The chain combines TRBV12-3 or TRBV12-4 with TRBJ1-5; 9 bases agree with TRBD1. V was pared by 5 bases and J by 4 bases, with 0 bases of the junction left unmatched. The CDR3 loop spans 13 amino acids. The CDR3 DNA reads TGTGCCAGCAGTGGACAGGGGAATCAGCCCCAGCATTTT. Its protein is CASSGQGNQPQHF.

This clonotype occurred a few times. J is TRBJ2-2 and V is TRBV12-3 or TRBV12-4; 11 bases are shared with TRBD2. CDR3 length: 15 amino acids. V shed 6 bases and J 5 bases; nucleotides not matched to a gene: 5. The CDR3 here is CASSFSGRVTGELFF. CDR3 nucleotide sequence: TGTGCCAGCAGCTTTAGCGGGAGGGTAACCGGGGAGCTGTTTTTT.

This clonotype showed up just a few times. The genes are TRBV20-1 and TRBJ2-3, with 9 bases matching TRBD1. Germline V CDR1 and CDR2: DFQATT, SNEGSKA (reference sequence). CDR3 length: 16 amino acids. Germline trimming cut 6 bases from V and 1 base from J; bases unmatched to any gene: 11. The CDR3 DNA reads TGCAGTGCCCAAGACCCACAGGGGGCTGGCACAGATACGCAGTATTTT. It specifies CSAQDPQGAGTDTQYF.

This clonotype has more than one count but fewer than ten. The chain links TRBV4-1 to TRBJ2-7; TRBD1 matches at 8 bases. The junction had 10 bases not matched to a gene; V was cut back by 1 base and J by 2 bases. The CDR3 runs to 17 residues. In germline, CDR1 is MGHRA, CDR2 YSYEKL. CDR3 amino acids: CASSQVGRDRKTYEQYF. CDR3 in DNA: TGCGCCAGCAGCCAAGTAGGCCGGGACAGGAAGACCTACGAGCAGTACTTC.